A selection of T cell receptor beta chains follows, all from one sample in a study of blood T cell repertoires in COVID-19. TCRdb keeps only in-frame clones here, not all; method: immunoSEQ multiplex PCR. The repertoire includes some 170,000 clones, around four fifths of them detected once, and 9.1% sits in the top ten. What was sequenced was peripheral blood. All receptors come from a woman older than 75 with active or convalescent COVID-19. Both conserved end residues are part of each CDR3. A D gene is named only where the DNA matches it firmly. Size is stated for part of the rows, as once, few or many counts, or as a class when the clone is expanded.

J,size,D,V,CDR3,DNA
TRBJ1-2,.,TRBD1,TRBV6-2/TRBV6-3,CASSYSRTGDGYTF,TGTGCCAGCAGTTACTCAAGGACAGGGGATGGCTACACCTTC
TRBJ1-2,.,TRBD1,TRBV19,CASNVRQGDNGYTF,TGTGCCAGTAACGTGAGACAGGGGGATAATGGCTACACCTTC
TRBJ2-1,.,TRBD2,TRBV15,CATSGSSGDPYNEQFF,TGTGCCACCAGCGGGTCTAGCGGGGATCCCTACAATGAGCAGTTCTTC
TRBJ1-5,.,TRBD1,TRBV7-2,CASSPRTGGDQPQHF,TGTGCCAGCAGCCCCAGGACAGGGGGGGATCAGCCCCAGCATTTT
TRBJ1-5,few,.,TRBV19,CASRVLFGQFSNQPQHF,TGTGCCAGTAGAGTTCTCTTCGGACAGTTTAGCAATCAGCCCCAGCATTTT
TRBJ1-5,few,TRBD1,TRBV2,CASIRDRTSYQPQHF,TGTGCCAGCATCCGGGACAGGACATCTTATCAGCCCCAGCATTTT
TRBJ2-5,.,TRBD2,TRBV28,CASSSPGGETQYF,TGTGCCAGCAGTTCTCCGGGGGGAGAGACCCAGTACTTC
TRBJ2-7,.,.,TRBV7-9,CASSATSQSLF,TGTGCCAGCAGCGCGACAAGTCAAAGCTTGTTC
TRBJ2-5,.,TRBD2,TRBV7-2,CASSLDRLAGVETQYF,TGTGCCAGCAGCTTAGATCGACTAGCGGGGGTAGAGACCCAGTACTTC
TRBJ1-6,few,.,TRBV5-8,CASSPSGMAWGSPLHF,TGTGCCAGCAGCCCCTCAGGGATGGCTTGGGGATCACCCCTCCACTTT
TRBJ1-2,.,.,TRBV28,CASSFGGNYGYTF,TGTGCCAGCAGTTTCGGCGGGAACTATGGCTACACCTTC
TRBJ1-1,few,TRBD1,TRBV5-1,CASGNRGEAFF,TGCGCCAGCGGTAACAGGGGTGAAGCTTTCTTT
TRBJ1-1,.,.,TRBV2,CASRAGYEAFF,TGTGCCAGCAGGGCGGGTTATGAAGCTTTCTTT
TRBJ1-1,.,.,TRBV7-2,CASSLNQGLNTEAFF,TGTGCCAGCAGCTTAAACCAGGGATTGAACACTGAAGCTTTCTTT
TRBJ1-5,.,TRBD1,TRBV4-1,CASSQELGQGNQPQHF,TGCGCCAGCAGCCAAGAATTGGGACAGGGAAATCAGCCCCAGCATTTT
TRBJ2-7,.,TRBD1,TRBV7-8,CASSPRDRFSYEQYF,TGTGCCAGCAGCCCGCGGGACAGGTTTTCCTACGAGCAGTACTTC
TRBJ2-6,.,.,TRBV5-1,CASSTGGTVLTGANVLTF,TGCGCCAGCAGCACTGGGGGGACAGTCTTAACTGGGGCCAACGTCCTGACTTTC
TRBJ2-3,.,TRBD2,TRBV29-1,CSVWGGYTDTQYF,TGCAGCGTTTGGGGGGGATACACAGATACGCAGTATTTT
TRBJ2-7,.,.,TRBV3-1/TRBV3-2,CASSQDDYPAYEQYF,TGTGCCAGCAGCCAAGATGACTATCCAGCCTACGAGCAGTACTTC
TRBJ2-7,.,TRBD1,TRBV5-1,CASSRTPGTGAYEQYF,TGCGCCAGCAGCCGTACCCCCGGGACAGGGGCCTACGAGCAGTACTTC